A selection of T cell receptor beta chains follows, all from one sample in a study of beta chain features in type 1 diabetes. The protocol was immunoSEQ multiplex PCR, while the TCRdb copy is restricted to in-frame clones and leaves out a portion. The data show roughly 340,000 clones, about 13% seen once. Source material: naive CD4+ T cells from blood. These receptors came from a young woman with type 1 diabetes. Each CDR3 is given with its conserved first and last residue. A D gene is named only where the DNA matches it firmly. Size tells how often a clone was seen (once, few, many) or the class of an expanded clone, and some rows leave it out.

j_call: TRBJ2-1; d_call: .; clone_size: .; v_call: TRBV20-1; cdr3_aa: CSALRLGEQFF; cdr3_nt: TGCAGTGCTCTTCGCCTCGGTGAGCAGTTCTTC
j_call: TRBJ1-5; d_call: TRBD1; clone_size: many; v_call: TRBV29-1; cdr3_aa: CSVLDRGSNQPQHF; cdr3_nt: TGCAGCGTCCTGGACAGGGGAAGCAATCAGCCCCAGCATTTT
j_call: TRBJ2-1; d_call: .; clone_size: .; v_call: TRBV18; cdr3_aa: CASSPLKLGNEQFF; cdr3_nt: TGTGCCAGCTCACCACTGAAACTAGGAAATGAGCAGTTCTTC
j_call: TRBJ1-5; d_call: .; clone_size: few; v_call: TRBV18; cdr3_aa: CASSHVPGAGNLGNQPQHF; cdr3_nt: TGTGCCAGCTCCCACGTTCCAGGGGCAGGTAATCTAGGCAATCAGCCCCAGCATTTT
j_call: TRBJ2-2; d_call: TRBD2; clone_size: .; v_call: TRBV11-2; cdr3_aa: CASSLRTSVNIGNTGELFF; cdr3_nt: TGTGCCAGCAGCTTAAGGACTAGCGTCAACATAGGGAACACCGGGGAGCTGTTTTTT
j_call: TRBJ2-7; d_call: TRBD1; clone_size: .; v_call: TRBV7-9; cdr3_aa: CASSPLSGTGYEQYF; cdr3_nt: TGTGCCAGCAGCCCACTATCCGGGACAGGGTACGAGCAGTACTTC
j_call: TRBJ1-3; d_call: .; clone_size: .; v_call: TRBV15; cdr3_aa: CATGTPSSGNTIYF; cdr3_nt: TGTGCCACCGGGACACCTAGCTCTGGAAACACCATATATTTT
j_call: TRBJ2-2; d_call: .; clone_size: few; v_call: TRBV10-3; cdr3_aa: CAISESEGTGELFF; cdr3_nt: TGTGCCATCAGTGAGTCCGAGGGCACCGGGGAGCTGTTTTTT
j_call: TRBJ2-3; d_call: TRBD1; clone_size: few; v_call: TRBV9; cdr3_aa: CASSEQGKRTDTQYF; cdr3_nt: TGTGCCAGCAGCGAACAGGGGAAGAGGACAGATACGCAGTATTTT
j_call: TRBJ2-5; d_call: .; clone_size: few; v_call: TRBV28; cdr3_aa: CASKGGGRETQYF; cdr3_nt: TGTGCCAGCAAAGGCGGTGGGAGAGAGACCCAGTACTTC
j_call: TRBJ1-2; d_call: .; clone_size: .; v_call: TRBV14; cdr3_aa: CASSQLAGNYGYTF; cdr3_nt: TGTGCCAGCAGCCAATTGGCAGGGAACTATGGCTACACCTTC
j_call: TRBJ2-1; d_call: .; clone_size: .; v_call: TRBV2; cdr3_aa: CASSAEKGRGEQFF; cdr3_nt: TGTGCCAGCAGTGCGGAAAAGGGGCGAGGTGAGCAGTTCTTC
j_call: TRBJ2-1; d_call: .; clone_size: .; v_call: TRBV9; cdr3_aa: CASSVAQISWEQFF; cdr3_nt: TGTGCCAGCAGCGTAGCCCAAATTAGTTGGGAGCAGTTCTTC
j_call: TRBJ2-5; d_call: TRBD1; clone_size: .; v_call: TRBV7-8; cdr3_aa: CASRPYRDRTQETQYF; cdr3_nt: TGTGCCAGCAGACCCTACCGGGACAGAACACAAGAGACCCAGTACTTC
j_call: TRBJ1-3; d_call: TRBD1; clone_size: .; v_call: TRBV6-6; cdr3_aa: CASSPSGQGRNTIYF; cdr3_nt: TGTGCCAGCAGTCCCTCCGGACAGGGGAGAAACACCATATATTTT
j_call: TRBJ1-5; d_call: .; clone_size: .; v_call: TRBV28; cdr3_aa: CASSSPGVEKPQHF; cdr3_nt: TGTGCCAGCAGTTCCCCAGGGGTAGAAAAACCCCAGCATTTT
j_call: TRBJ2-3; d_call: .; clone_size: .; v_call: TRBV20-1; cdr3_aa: CSASPADTQYF; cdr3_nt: TGCAGTGCTAGTCCGGCAGATACGCAGTATTTT
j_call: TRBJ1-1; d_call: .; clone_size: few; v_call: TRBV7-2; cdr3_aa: CASRRRGAEAFF; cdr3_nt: TGTGCCAGCAGACGAAGGGGCGCTGAAGCTTTCTTT
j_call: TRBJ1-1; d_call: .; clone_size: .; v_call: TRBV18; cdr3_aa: CASSPRRENTEAFF; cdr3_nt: TGTGCCAGCTCACCACGGAGGGAGAACACTGAAGCTTTCTTT
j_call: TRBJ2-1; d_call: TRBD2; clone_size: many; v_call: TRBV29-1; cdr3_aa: CSVERTSGGLQQFF; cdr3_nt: TGCAGCGTTGAACGTACTAGCGGTGGACTTCAGCAGTTCTTC
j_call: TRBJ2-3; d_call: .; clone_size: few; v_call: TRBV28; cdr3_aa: CASSSGGSTDTQYF; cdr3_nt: TGTGCCAGCAGCTCTGGTGGCTCCACAGATACGCAGTATTTT
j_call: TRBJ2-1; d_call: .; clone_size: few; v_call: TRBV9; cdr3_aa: CASSADADSPYNEQFF; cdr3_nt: TGTGCCAGCAGCGCGGATGCCGACTCACCTTACAATGAGCAGTTCTTC
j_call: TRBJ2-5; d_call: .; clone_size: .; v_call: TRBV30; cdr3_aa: CAWSANGQQETQYF; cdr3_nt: TGTGCCTGGAGTGCAAACGGACAGCAAGAGACCCAGTACTTC
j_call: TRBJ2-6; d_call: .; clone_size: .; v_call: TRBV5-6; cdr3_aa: CASSPVGGGSGANVLTF; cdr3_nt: TGTGCCAGCAGCCCGGTAGGGGGGGGATCTGGGGCCAACGTCCTGACTTTC
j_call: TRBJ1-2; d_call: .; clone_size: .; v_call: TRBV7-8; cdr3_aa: CASSLGVRTYGYTF; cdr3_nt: TGTGCCAGCAGCTTAGGTGTCAGAACCTATGGCTACACCTTC
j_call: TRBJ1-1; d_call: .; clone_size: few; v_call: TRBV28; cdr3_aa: CASSSRGGRTEAFF; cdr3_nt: TGTGCCAGCAGTTCCAGGGGAGGGAGGACTGAAGCTTTCTTT
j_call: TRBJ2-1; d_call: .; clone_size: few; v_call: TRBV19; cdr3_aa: CASTMGRSSYNEQFF; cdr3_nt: TGTGCCAGTACCATGGGGAGGAGCTCCTACAATGAGCAGTTCTTC
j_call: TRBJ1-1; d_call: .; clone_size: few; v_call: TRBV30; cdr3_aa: CAWSVLGGATEAFF; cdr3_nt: TGTGCCTGGAGTGTACTTGGGGGGGCCACTGAAGCTTTCTTT
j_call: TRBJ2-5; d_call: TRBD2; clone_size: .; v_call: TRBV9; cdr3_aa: CASSVWAGEETQYF; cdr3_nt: TGTGCCAGCAGCGTTTGGGCGGGAGAGGAGACCCAGTACTTC
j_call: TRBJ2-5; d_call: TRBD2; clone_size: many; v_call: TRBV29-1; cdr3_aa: CSVGAGTIQETQYF; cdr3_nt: TGCAGCGTTGGTGCGGGGACTATCCAAGAGACCCAGTACTTC
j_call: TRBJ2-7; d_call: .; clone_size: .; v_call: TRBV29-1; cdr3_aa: CSVDPGTSSYEQYF; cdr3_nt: TGCAGCGTTGACCCGGGGACAAGTTCCTACGAGCAGTACTTC
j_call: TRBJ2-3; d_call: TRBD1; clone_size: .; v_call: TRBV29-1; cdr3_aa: CSVGQGTSTDTQYF; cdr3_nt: TGCAGCGTAGGACAGGGAACTAGCACAGATACGCAGTATTTT
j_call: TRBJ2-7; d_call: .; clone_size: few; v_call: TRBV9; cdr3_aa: CASSVVRWQGGYEQYF; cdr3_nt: TGTGCCAGCAGCGTCGTTCGCTGGCAGGGGGGCTACGAGCAGTACTTC
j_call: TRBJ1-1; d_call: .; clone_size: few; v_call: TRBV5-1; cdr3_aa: CASSVGGNTEAFF; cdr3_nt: TGCGCCAGCAGCGTAGGGGGGAACACTGAAGCTTTCTTT
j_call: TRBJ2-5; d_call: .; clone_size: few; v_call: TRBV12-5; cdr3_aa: CASGLVRRTQYF; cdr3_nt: TGTGCTAGTGGTTTGGTACGGAGGACCCAGTACTTC
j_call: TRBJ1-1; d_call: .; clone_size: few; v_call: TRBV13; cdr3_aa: CASIPRGGTNTEAFF; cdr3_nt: TGTGCCAGCATCCCGAGAGGAGGGACGAACACTGAAGCTTTCTTT
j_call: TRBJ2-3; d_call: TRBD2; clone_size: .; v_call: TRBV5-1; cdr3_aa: CASSFGPSGDDTQYF; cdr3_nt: TGCGCCAGCAGCTTCGGGCCTAGCGGGGACGATACGCAGTATTTT
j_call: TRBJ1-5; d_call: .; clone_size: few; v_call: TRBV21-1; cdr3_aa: CASRSREGNQPQHF; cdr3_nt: TGTGCCAGCAGGTCGAGGGAAGGCAATCAGCCCCAGCATTTT
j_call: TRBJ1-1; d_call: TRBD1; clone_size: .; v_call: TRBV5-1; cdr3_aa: CASSWVTGAGTEAFF; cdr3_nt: TGCGCCAGCAGCTGGGTTACAGGGGCTGGCACTGAAGCTTTCTTT
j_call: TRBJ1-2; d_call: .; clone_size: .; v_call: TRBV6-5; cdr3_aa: CASRSDTMNYGYTF; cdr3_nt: TGTGCCAGCAGATCGGACACAATGAACTATGGCTACACCTTC
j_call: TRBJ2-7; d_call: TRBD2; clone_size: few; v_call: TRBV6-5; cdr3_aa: CASSLAGSSSYEQYF; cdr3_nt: TGTGCCAGCAGCCTAGCGGGTTCGAGCTCCTACGAGCAGTACTTC
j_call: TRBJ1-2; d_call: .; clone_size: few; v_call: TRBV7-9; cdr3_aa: CASSPGHGANYGYTF; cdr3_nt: TGTGCCAGCAGCCCAGGACACGGAGCTAACTATGGCTACACCTTC
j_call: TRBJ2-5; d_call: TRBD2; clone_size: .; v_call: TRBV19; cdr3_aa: CASSMRDGGRTQYF; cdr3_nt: TGTGCCAGTAGTATGCGGGACGGGGGGAGAACCCAGTACTTC
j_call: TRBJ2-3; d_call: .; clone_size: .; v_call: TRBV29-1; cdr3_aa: CSVEWQERADTQYF; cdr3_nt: TGCAGCGTTGAGTGGCAAGAACGGGCAGATACGCAGTATTTT
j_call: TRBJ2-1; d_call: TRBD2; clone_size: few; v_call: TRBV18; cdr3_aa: CASSGQAGPNEQFF; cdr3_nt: TGTGCCAGCTCCGGACAAGCGGGACCCAATGAGCAGTTCTTC
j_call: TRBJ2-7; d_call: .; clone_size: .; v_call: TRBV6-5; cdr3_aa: CASSPTVPGYEQYF; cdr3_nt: TGTGCCAGCAGTCCGACAGTTCCAGGGTACGAGCAGTACTTC